These 2 T cell receptor beta chains share one sample of origin, sequenced in a study of response to subunit inactivated influenza vaccine. TCRdb redid the calling of the RT-PCR reads with MiXCR, one entry per CDR3 protein. The repertoire holds around 490,000 distinct CDR3 sequences, roughly 8.2% seen once, with 10% to 15% in the top ten. Specimen: PBMCs from blood, collected around 25 months after vaccination. These TCRs come from a man in his fifties or sixties who received an inactivated influenza vaccine.

The genes are TRBV12-3 or TRBV12-4 and TRBJ2-3; D not certain. Trimming removed 6 bases from V and 4 bases from J, with 20 bases in between. The CDR3 is 16 residues long. The CDR3 DNA sequence: TGTGCCAGCAGCTCCGTGGCGGAGCTTGGGCCAGATACGCAGTATTTT. This encodes CASSSVAELGPDTQYF.

The chain uses TRBV3-1 and TRBJ1-5; maybe TRBD1 (5 bases). Germline assignment: CDR1 LGHDT and CDR2 YNNKEL (reference sequence). This CDR3 has 14 amino acids. Trimming took 4 bases from V and 5 from J, leaving 12 bases between them. The CDR3 loop reads CASSLGLAHQPQHF. In DNA form, the CDR3 reads TGTGCCAGCAGCCTGGGGCTTGCGCATCAGCCCCAGCATTTT.